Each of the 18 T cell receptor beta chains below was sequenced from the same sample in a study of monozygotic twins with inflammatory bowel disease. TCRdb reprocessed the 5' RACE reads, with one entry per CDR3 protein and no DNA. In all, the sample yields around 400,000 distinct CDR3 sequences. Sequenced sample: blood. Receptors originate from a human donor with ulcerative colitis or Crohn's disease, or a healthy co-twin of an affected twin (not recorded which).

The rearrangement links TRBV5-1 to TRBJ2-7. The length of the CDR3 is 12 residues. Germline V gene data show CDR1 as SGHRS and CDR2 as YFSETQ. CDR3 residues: CASSWPAGEQYF.

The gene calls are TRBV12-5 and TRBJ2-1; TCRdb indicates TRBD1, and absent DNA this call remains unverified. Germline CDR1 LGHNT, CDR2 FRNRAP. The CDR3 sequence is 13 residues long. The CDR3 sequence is CASGLAPRNEQFF.

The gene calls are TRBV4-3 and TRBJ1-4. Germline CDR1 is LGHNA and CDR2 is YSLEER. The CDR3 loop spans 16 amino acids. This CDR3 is CASSQDLGGSNEKLFF.

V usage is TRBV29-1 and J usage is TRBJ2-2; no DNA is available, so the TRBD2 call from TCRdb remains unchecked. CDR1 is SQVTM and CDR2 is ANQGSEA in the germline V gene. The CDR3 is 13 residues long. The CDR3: CSVRPSSTGELFF.

CDR3: CASRWGQQVSYEQYF. The genes are TRBV5-1 and TRBJ2-7; TCRdb gives TRBD1 as the D gene, but with no DNA this cannot be confirmed. CDR3 length: 15 amino acids. Germline V gives CDR1 SGHRS, CDR2 YFSETQ. Supplemented by reference TRBV5-1 and TRBJ2-7, the full variable domain reads KAGVTQTPRYLIKTRGQQVTLSCSPISGHRSVSWYQQTPGQGLQFLFEYFSETQRNKGNFPGRFSGRQFSNSRSEMNVSTLELGDSALYLCASRWGQQVSYEQYFGPGTRLTVT.

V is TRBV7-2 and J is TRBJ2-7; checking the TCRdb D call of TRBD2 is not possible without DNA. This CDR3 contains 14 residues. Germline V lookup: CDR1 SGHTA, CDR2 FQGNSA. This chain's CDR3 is CASSLDSGPTEQYF. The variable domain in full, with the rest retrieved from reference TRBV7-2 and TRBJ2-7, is GAGVSQSPSNKVTEKGKDVELRCDPISGHTALYWYRQSLGQGLEFLIYFQGNSAPDKSGLPSDRFSAERTGGSVSTLTIQRTQQEDSAVYLCASSLDSGPTEQYFGPGTRLTVT.

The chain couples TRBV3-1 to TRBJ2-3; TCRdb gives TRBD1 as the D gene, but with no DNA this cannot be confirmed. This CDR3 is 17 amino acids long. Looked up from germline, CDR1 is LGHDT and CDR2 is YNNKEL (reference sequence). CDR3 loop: CASSQRLGPGPTDTQYF.

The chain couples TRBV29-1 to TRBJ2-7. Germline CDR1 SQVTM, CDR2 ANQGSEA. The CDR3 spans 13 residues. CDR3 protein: CSVEVSGSYEQYF.

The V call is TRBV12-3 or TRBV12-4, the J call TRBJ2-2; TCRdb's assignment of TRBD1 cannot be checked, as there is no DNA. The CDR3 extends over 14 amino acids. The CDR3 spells CASSEGGNTGELFF.

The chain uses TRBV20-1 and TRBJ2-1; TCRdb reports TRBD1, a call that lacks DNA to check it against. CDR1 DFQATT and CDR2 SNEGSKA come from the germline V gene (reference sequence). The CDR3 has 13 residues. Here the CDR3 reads CSASSTRGNEQFF.

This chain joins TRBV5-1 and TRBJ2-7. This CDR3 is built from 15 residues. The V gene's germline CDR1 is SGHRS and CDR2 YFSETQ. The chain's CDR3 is CASSFGGSNSYEQYF.

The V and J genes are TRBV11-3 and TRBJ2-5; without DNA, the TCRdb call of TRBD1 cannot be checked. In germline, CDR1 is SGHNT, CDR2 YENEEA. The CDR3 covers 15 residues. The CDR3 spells CASSLDGTAQETQYF. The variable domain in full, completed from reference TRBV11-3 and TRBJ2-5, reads EAGVVQSPRYKIIEKKQPVAFWCNPISGHNTLYWYLQNLGQGPELLIRYENEEAVDDSQLPKDRFSAERLKGVDSTLKIQPAELGDSAVYLCASSLDGTAQETQYFGPGTRLLVL.

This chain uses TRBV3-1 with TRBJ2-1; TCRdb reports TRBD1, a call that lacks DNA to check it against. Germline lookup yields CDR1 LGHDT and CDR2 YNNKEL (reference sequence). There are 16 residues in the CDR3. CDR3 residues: CASSRPTGGTYNEQFF.

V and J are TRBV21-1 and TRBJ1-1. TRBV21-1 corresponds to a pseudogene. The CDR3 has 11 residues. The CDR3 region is CASGKGERGFF.

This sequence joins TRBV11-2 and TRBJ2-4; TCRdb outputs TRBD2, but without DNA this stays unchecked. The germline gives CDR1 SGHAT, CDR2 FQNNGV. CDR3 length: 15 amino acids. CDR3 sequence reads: CASSPGGGLRNIQYF.

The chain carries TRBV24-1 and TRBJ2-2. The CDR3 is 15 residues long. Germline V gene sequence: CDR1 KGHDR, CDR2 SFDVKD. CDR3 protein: CATSAWVIDTGELFF.

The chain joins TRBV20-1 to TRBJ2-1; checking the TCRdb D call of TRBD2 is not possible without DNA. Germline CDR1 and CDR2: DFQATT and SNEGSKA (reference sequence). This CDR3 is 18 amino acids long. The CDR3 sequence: CSARASGLAGVSYNEQFF.

The chain's CDR3 is CAWSPPTTTNEKLFF. V is TRBV30 and J is TRBJ1-4; TCRdb reports TRBD1, a call that lacks DNA to check it against. Germline loops: CDR1 GTSNPN, CDR2 SVGIG (reference sequence). The CDR3 runs to 15 residues.